Reported below is one TCR beta chain. The read ends 3 residues before the CDR3 terminus; that terminus is restored from the germline J gene. The data were taken from a study of T cells in women clearing cervical HPV infection. As for the study in general: Controls' single incident HPV16 infection cleared within 12 months without precancer. Case blood drawn at lesion detection; control blood after infection cleared. Case blood was drawn a median around 140 days after lesion detection. With HLA typing for only a few women, HLA confounding remains possible.

Profiling relied on immunoSEQ multiplex PCR, and the TCRdb table lists in-frame clones only, not all of them. The data show 42,000 or so clones, and the top ten clones hold roughly 5%. Trimming left V 4 bases short and J 7 bases short, with 10 bases between. CDR3 length: 12 residues. Material: blood buffy coat. The chain carries TRBV23-1 and TRBJ1-2; TRBD1 is a possible D gene (6 bases). TRBV23-1 is recorded as an ORF, its role being uncertain. The sequence was collected from a woman aged 18-70 years with a cervical HPV16 infection that either progressed to CIN3+ or cleared (not recorded which). CDR3 DNA (partial): TGCGCCAGCAGTCCAGGGGCGCGTGGC. Its translation is CASSPGARG. The CDR3 reads in full as CASSPGARGYTF.